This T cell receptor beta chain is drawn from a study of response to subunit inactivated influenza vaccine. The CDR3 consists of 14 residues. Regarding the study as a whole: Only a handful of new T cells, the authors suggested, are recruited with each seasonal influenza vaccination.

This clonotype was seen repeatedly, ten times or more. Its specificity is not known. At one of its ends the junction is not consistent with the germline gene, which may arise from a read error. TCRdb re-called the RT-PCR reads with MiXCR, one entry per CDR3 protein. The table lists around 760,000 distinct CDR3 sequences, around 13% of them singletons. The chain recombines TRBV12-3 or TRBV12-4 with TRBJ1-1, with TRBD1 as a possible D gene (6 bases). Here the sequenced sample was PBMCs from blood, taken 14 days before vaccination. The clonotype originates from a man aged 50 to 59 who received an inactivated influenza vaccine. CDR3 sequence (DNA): TGTGCCAGCAGCTTAGCAGGGGTGGCTGCTGAAGCTTTCTTT. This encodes CASSLAGVAAEAFF.